This is a list of T cell receptor beta chains from one sample in a study of CXCR4 blockade with PD-1 therapy in pancreatic cancer. The repertoire was sequenced with immunoSEQ multiplex PCR; TCRdb's copy has only in-frame clones and lacks some. The sample comprises around 1,100 clones, 38% of which are singletons, and roughly 10% rests with the top ten. Sequenced material: tumor tissue. The receptors come from a human donor with pancreatic ductal adenocarcinoma. Each CDR3 is given with its conserved first and last residue. A D gene is named only where the DNA matches it firmly. Some rows have no size entry. The others give once, few or many, or a class for an expanded clone.

>NA|NA|TRBV19|TRBJ1-1
TGTGCCACCAAATATCTGGGTCAGGAAAGTGAACGGCCTTTCTTT
CATKYLGQESERPFF
>NA|TRBD1|TRBV6-8|TRBJ2-5
TGTGCCAGCAGTTCCAACCCGACAGGGGAAAATCAAGAGACCCAGTACTTC
CASSSNPTGENQETQYF
>large|NA|TRBV6-8|TRBJ1-3
TGTGCCACCTCTCTCCCCTCTGGAAACACCATATATTTT
CATSLPSGNTIYF
>NA|NA|TRBV29-1|TRBJ2-2
TGCAGCGTTGTTAAGTGGACCGGGGAGCTGTTTTTT
CSVVKWTGELFF
>few|NA|TRBV28|TRBJ1-5
TGTGCCAGCAGTTTAGGTGGTGATCAGCCCCAGCATTTT
CASSLGGDQPQHF
>medium-sized|NA|TRBV11-3|TRBJ1-1
TGTGCCAGCAGCTTCCCGGACAGGAACACTGAAGCTTTCTTT
CASSFPDRNTEAFF
>NA|NA|TRBV19|TRBJ2-7
TGTGCCAGTAGTTCCGGTACCGTTGAGTATTTC
CASSSGTVEYF
>few|NA|TRBV4-1|TRBJ2-1
TGCGCCAGCAGCCAAGAAGGGGGAGAACATGAGCAGTTCTTC
CASSQEGGEHEQFF
>NA|TRBD1|TRBV11-3|TRBJ1-3
TGTGCCAGCAGTCAGAGGTCACAGGGGAACACCATATATTTT
CASSQRSQGNTIYF
>NA|NA|TRBV18|TRBJ1-2
TGTGCCAGCTCACCCGGGTCAGACTATGGCTACACCTTC
CASSPGSDYGYTF
>few|NA|TRBV6-8|TRBJ1-2
TGTGCCAGCAGTTACAAAACCGGGACTGCTCTTGGCTACACCTTC
CASSYKTGTALGYTF
>few|NA|TRBV6-8|TRBJ1-2
TGTGCCAGCAGTCCCACCCAATCTAACTATGGCTACACCTTC
CASSPTQSNYGYTF
>NA|TRBD1|TRBV10-2|TRBJ1-1
TGCGCCAGCAGTGAGTGGCAGGGGGCGAACACTGAAGCTTTCTTT
CASSEWQGANTEAFF
>NA|TRBD2|TRBV30|TRBJ2-1
TGTGCCTGGAGTTCGGGACTAGCGGGGGGGCCCTACAATGAGCAGTTCTTC
CAWSSGLAGGPYNEQFF
>medium-sized|NA|TRBV11-3|TRBJ1-2
TGTGCCAGCAGGGTTGGGACAACCCAAAGGGGCGGCTACACCTTC
CASRVGTTQRGGYTF
>few|NA|TRBV10-2|TRBJ1-1
TGCGCCAGCAGTGTAACGGGAGCTGAAGCTTTCTTT
CASSVTGAEAFF
>NA|NA|TRBV9|TRBJ1-6
TGTGCCAGCAGCCCTCAAGAGGGTTTGAGCTCCTATAATTCACCCCTCCACTTT
CASSPQEGLSSYNSPLHF
>NA|NA|TRBV28|TRBJ1-2
TGTGCCAGCAGTTGGACGGCATATGGCTACACCTTC
CASSWTAYGYTF
>few|TRBD1|TRBV30|TRBJ2-7
TGTGCCTGGAGATCAGGGGGGACAGGGCGGGAGCAGTACTTC
CAWRSGGTGREQYF
>NA|NA|TRBV28|TRBJ1-4
TGTGCCAGCAGTTTAGGGGGGGTGAATGAAAAACTGTTTTTT
CASSLGGVNEKLFF
>NA|NA|TRBV29-1|TRBJ2-7
TGCAGCGTTGAAACCAGGGACTACGAGCAGTACTTC
CSVETRDYEQYF
>NA|NA|TRBV1|TRBJ1-4
TGCGCCAGCAGCCAAGGTAGACCGGGACCCCCTGAAAAACTGTTTTTT
CASSQGRPGPPEKLFF
>once|NA|TRBV19|TRBJ1-4
TGTGCCAGCGCAGGTGTCCGGACCGAAGCAACTAATGAAAAACTGTTTTTT
CASAGVRTEATNEKLFF
>NA|NA|TRBV16|TRBJ1-4
TGTGCCAGCAGCCCCCCCCGAAGCCGGGAAAAACTGTTTTTT
CASSPPRSREKLFF
>NA|NA|TRBV6-8|TRBJ1-1
TGTGCCAGCAGTTATTTAAGCACTGAAGCTTTCTTT
CASSYLSTEAFF
>NA|NA|TRBV6-8|TRBJ1-4
TGTGCCAGCAGTTACCCCCACGCTAATGAAAAACTGTTTTTT
CASSYPHANEKLFF
>NA|NA|TRBV12-5|TRBJ1-1
TGTGCTAGTGCCCTAATCAGGGGAACTGAAGCTTTCTTT
CASALIRGTEAFF
>NA|NA|TRBV30|TRBJ1-2
TGTGCCTGGAGTGTTGGCGCCGCGGATGGCTACACCTTC
CAWSVGAADGYTF